The clone carrying this T cell receptor beta chain appeared once. Generated by immunoSEQ multiplex PCR, the TCRdb table keeps only in-frame clones and is missing some. Among fewer than 40,000 clones listed, over 75% were seen once. This sample stems from a study of blood T cell repertoires in COVID-19. Study at large: Sources were T cells, B-cell-depleted T cells, or PBMCs; the material itself was cDNA or gDNA.

The specimen was peripheral blood. The sequence was collected from a man older than 75 with active COVID-19.

CDR3: CASSQGTSFLQETQYF. The CDR3, as DNA: TGCGCCAGCAGCCAGGGGACTAGTTTTCTCCAAGAGACCCAGTACTTC. V gene TRBV4-1 combines with J gene TRBJ2-5, with 8 bases identical to TRBD2. The V gene's germline CDR1 is MGHRA and CDR2 YSYEKL. This CDR3 has 16 amino acids. Germline trimming cut 3 bases from V and 1 base from J; bases unmatched to any gene: 7.